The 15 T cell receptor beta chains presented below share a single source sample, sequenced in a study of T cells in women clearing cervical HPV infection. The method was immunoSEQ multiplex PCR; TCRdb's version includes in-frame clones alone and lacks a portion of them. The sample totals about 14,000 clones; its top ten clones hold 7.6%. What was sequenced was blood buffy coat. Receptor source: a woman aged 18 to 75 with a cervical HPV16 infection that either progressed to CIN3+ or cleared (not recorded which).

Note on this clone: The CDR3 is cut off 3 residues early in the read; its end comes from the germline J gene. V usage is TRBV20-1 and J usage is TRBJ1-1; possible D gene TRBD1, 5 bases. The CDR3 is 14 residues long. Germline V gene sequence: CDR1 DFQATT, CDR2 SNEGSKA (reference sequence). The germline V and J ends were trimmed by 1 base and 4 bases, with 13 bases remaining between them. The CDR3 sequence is CSARGWQGGTEAFF. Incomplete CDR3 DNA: TGCAGTGCTAGAGGTTGGCAGGGTGGCACTGAA.

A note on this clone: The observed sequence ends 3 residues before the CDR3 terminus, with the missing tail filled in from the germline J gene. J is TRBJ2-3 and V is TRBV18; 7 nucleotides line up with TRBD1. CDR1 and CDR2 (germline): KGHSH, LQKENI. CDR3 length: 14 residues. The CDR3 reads CASSQSRGRETQYF. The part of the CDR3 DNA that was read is TGTGCCAGCTCACAAAGCAGGGGGAGAGAGACG. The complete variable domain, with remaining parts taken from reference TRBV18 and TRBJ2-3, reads NAGVMQNPRHLVRRRGQEARLRCSPMKGHSHVYWYRQLPEEGLKFMVYLQKENIIDESGMPKERFSAEFPKEGPSILRIQQVVRGDSAAYFCASSQSRGRETQYFGPGTRLTVL.

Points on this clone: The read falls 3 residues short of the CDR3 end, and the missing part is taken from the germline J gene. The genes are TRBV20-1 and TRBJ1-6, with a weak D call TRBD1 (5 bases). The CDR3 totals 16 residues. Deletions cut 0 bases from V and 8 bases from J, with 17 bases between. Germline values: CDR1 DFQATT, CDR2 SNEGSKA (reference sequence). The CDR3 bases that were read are TGCAGTGCTAGAGATATAAGGGAGGCAGGGTATTCACCC. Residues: CSARDIREAGYSP. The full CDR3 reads CSARDIREAGYSPLHF.

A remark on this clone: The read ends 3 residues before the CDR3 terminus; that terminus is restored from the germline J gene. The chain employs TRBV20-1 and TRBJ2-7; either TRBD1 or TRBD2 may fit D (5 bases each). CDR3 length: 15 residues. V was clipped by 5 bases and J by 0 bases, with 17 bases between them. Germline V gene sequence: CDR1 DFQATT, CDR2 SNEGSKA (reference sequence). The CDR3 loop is CSALGHEGNSYEQYF. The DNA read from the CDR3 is TGCAGTGCTTTAGGACATGAGGGCAACTCCTACGAG.

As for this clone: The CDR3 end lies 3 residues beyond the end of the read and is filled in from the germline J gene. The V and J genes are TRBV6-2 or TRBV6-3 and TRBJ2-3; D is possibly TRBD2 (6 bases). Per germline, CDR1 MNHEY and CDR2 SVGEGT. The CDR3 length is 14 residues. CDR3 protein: CASRERGWASPQYF. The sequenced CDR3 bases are TGTGCCAGCAGAGAACGGGGGTGGGCATCGCCG.

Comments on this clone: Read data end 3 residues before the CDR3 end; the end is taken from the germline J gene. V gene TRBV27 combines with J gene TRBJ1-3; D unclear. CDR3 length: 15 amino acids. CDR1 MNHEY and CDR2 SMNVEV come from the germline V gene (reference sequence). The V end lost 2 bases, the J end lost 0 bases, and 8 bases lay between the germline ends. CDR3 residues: CASSLRGYSGNTIYF. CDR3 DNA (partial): TGTGCCAGCAGTTTACGGGGATACTCTGGAAACACC.

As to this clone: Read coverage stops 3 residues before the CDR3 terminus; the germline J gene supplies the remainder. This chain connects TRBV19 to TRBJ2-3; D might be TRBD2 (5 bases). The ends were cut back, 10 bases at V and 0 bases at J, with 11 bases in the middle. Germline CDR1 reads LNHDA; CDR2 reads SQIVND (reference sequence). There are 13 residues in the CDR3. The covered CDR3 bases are TGTGCCACCCAGGAGGCTAGCACAGATACG. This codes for CATQEASTDT. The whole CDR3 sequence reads CATQEASTDTQYF.

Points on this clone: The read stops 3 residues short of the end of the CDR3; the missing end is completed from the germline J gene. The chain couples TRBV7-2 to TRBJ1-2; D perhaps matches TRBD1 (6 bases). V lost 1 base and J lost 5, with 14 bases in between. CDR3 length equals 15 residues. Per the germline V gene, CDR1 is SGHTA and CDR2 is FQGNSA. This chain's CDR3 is CASSLVQGSRYGYTF. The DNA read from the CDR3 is TGTGCCAGCAGCTTAGTTCAGGGGTCTCGTTATGGC.

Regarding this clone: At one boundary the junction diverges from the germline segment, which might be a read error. The chain's CDR3 is CASSQELGGAVRNSPLHF. Partial CDR3 DNA: TGCGCCAGCAGCCAAGAGTTGGGGGGGGCCGTTAGAAATTCACCC. The rearrangement links TRBV4-2 to TRBJ1-6; the D gene is possibly TRBD1 (6 bases). The read stops 3 residues short of the end of the CDR3; the missing end is completed from the germline J gene. Germline V gene data show CDR1 as LGHNA and CDR2 as YNFKEQ. The CDR3 has 18 amino acids.

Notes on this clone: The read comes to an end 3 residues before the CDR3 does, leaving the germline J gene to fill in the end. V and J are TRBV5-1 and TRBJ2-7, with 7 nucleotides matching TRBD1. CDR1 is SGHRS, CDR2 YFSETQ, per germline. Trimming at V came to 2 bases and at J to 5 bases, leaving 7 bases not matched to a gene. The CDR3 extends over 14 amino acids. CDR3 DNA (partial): TGCGCCAGCAGCTTACAGGGGTCTAGAGACGAG. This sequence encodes CASSLQGSRDE. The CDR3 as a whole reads CASSLQGSRDEQYF. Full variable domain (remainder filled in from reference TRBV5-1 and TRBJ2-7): KAGVTQTPRYLIKTRGQQVTLSCSPISGHRSVSWYQQTPGQGLQFLFEYFSETQRNKGNFPGRFSGRQFSNSRSEMNVSTLELGDSALYLCASSLQGSRDEQYFGPGTRLTVT.

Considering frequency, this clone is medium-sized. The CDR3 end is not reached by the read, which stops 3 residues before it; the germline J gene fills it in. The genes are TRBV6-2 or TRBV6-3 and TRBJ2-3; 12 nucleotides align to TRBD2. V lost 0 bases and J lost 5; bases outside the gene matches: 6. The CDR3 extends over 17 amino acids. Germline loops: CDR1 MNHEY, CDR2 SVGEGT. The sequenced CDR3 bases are TGTGCCAGCAGTTACTCAAGGGTGGGACTAGCGGGAGATACG. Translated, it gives CASSYSRVGLAGDT. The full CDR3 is CASSYSRVGLAGDTQYF.

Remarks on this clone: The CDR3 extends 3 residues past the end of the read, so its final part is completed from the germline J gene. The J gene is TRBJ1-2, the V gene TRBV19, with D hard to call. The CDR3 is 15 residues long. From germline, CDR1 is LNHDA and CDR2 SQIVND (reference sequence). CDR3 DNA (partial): TGTGCCAGTAGTATCGAACTAGCGGACTACAATGAC. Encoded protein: CASSIELADYND. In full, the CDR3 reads CASSIELADYNDYTF.

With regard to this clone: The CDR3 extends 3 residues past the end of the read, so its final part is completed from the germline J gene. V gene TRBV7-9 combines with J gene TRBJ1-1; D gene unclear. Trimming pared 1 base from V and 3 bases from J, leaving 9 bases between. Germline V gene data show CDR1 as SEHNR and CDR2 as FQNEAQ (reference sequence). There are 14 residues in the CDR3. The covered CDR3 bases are TGTGCCAGCAGCTTAGATGTACAGTACACTGAA. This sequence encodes CASSLDVQYTE. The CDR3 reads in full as CASSLDVQYTEAFF. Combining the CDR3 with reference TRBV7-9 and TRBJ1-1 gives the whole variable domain DTGVSQNPRHKITKRGQNVTFRCDPISEHNRLYWYRQTLGQGPEFLTYFQNEAQLEKSRLLSDRFSAERPKGSFSTLEIQRTEQGDSAMYLCASSLDVQYTEAFFGQGTRLTVV.

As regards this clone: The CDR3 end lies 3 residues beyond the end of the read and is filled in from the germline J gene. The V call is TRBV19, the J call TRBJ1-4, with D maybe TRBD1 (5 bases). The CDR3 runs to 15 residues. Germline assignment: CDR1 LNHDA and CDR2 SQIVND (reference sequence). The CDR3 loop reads CASSPSRAGANVLFF. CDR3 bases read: TGTGCCAGTAGCCCCTCGAGGGCTGGGGCCAACGTA.

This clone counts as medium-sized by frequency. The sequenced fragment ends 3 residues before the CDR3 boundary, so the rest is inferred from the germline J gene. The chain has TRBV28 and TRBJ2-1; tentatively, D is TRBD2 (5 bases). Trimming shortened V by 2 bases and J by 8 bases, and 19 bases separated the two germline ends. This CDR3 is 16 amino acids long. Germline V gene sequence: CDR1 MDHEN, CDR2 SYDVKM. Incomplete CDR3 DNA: TGTGCCAGCAGTTTACCCTACGCGGGTGAGGGAGATGAG. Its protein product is CASSLPYAGEGDE. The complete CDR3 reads CASSLPYAGEGDEQFF.